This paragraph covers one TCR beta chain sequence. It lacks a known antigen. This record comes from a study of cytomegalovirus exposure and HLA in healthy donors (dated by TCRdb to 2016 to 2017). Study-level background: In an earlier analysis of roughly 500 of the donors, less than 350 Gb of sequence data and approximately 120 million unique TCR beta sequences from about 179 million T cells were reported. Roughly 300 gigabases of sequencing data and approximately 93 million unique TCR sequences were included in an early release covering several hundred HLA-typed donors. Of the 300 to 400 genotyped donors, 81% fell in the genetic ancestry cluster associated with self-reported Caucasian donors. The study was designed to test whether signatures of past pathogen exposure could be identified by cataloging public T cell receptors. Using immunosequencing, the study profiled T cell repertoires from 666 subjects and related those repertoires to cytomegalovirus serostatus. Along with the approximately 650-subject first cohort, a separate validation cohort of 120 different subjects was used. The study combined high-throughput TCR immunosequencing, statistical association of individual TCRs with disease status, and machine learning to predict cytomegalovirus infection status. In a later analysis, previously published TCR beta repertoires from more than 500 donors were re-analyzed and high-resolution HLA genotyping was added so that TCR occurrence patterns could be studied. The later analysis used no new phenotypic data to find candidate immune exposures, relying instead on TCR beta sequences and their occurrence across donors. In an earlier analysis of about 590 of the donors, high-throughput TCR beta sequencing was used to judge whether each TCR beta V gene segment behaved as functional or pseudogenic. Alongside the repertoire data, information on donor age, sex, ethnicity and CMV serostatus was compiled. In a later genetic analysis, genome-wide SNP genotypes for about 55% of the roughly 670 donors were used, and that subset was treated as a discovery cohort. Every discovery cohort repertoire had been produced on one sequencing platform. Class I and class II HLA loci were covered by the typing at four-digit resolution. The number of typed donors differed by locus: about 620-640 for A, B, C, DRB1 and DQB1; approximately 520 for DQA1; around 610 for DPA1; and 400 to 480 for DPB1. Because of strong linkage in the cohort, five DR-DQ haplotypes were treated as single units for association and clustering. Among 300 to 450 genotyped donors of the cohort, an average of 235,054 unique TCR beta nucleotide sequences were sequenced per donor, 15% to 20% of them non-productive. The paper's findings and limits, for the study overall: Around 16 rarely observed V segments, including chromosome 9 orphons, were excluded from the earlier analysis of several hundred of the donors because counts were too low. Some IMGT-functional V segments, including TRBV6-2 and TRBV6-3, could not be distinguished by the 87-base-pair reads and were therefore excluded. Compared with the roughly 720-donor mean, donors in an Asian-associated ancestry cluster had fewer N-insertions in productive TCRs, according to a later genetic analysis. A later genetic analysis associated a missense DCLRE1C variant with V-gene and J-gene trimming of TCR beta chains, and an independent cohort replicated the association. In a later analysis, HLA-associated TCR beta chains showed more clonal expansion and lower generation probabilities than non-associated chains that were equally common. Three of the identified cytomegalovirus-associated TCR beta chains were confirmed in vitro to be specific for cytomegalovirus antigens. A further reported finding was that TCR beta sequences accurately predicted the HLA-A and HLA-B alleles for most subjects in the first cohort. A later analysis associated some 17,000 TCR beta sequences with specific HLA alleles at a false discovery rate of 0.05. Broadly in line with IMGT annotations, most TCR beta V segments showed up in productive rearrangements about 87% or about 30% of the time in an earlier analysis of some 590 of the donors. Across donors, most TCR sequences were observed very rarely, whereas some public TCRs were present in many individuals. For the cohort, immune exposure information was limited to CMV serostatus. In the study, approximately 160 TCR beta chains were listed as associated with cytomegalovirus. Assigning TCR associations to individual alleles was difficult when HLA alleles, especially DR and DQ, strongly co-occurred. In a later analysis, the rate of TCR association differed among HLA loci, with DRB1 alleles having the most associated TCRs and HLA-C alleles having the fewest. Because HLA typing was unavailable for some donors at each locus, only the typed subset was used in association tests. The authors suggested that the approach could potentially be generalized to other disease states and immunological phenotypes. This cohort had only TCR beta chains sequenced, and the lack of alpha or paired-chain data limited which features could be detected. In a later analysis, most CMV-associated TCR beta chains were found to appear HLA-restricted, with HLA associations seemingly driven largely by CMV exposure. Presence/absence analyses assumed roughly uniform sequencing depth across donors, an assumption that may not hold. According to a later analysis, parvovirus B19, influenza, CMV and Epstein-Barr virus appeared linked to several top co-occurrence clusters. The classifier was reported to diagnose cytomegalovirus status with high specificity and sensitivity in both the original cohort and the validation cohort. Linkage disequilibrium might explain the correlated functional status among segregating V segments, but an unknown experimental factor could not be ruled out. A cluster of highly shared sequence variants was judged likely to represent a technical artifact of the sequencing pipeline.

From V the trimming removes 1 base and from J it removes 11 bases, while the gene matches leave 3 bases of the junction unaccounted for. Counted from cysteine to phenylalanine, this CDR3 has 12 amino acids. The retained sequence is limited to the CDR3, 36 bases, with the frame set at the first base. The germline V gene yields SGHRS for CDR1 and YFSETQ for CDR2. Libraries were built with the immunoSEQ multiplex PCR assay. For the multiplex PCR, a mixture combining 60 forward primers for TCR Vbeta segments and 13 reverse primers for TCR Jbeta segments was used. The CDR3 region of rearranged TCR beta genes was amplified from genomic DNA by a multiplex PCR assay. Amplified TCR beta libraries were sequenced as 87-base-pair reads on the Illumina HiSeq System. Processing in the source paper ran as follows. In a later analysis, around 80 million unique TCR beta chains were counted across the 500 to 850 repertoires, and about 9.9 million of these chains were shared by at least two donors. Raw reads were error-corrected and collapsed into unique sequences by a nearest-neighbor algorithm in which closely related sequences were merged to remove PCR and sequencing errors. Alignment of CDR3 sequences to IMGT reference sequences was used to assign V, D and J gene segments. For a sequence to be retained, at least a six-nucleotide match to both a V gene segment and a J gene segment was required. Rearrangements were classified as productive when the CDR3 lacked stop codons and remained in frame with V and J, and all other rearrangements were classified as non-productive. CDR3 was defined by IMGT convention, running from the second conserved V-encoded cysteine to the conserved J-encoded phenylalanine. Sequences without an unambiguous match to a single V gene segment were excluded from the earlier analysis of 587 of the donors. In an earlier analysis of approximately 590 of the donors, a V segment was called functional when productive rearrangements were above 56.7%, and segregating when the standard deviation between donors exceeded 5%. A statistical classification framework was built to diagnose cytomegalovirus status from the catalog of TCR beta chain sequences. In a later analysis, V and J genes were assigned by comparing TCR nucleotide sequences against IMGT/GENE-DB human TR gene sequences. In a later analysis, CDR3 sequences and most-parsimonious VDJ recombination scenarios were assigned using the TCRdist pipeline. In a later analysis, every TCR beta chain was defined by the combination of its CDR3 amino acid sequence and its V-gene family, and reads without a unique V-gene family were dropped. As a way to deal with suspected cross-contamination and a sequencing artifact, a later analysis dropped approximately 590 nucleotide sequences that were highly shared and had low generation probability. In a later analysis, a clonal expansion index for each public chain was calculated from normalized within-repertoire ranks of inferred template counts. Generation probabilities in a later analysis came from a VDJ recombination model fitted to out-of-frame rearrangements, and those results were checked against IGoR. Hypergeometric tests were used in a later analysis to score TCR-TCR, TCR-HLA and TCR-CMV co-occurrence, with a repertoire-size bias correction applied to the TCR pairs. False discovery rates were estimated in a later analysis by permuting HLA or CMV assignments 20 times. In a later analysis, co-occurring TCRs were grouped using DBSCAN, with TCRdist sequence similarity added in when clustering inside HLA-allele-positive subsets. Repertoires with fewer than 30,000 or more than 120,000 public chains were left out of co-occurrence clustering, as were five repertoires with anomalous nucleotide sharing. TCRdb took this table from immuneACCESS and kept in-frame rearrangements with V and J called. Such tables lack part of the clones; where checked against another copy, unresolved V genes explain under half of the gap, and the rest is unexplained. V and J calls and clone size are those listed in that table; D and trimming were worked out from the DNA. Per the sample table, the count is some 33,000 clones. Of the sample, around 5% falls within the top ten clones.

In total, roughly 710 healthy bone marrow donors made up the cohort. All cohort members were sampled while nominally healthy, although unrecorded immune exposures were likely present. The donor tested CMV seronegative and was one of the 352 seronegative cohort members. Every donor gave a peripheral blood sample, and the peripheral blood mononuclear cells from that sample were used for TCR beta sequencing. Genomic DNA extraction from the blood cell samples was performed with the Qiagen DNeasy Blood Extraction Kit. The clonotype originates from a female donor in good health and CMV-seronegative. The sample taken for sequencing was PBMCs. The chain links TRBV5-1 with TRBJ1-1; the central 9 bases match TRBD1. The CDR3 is CASSLTGGFAFF. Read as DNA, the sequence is TGCGCCAGCAGCTTGACAGGGGGCTTTGCTTTCTTT.